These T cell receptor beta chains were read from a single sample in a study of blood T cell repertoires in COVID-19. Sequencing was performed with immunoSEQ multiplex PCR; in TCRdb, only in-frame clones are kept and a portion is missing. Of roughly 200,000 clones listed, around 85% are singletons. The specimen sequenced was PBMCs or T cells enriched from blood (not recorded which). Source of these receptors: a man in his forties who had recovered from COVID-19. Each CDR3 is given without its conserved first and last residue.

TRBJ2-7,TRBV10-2,ASSEPSGGAYEQY
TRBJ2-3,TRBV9,ASTRNPSGRTDTQY
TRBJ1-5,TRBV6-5,ASSSTGPGNQPQH
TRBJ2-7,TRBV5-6,ASSSGQFSYEQY
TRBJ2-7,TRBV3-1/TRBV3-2,ASSQGGRGPPYEQY
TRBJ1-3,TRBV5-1,ASSSRTDSGNTIY
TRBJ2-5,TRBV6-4,ASSATGQETQY
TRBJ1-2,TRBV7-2,ASSLVGTGSRGYT
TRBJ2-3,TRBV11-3,ASSLEGQATQY
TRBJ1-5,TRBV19,ASSPDRGWEPQH
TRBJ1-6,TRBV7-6,ASSTGQNSPLH
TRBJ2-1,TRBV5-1,ASSLVGQRGSYNEQF
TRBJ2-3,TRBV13,ASSLLADTQY
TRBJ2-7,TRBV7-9,ASKGPRDRDREQY
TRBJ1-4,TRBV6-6,ASSPGGVDEKLF